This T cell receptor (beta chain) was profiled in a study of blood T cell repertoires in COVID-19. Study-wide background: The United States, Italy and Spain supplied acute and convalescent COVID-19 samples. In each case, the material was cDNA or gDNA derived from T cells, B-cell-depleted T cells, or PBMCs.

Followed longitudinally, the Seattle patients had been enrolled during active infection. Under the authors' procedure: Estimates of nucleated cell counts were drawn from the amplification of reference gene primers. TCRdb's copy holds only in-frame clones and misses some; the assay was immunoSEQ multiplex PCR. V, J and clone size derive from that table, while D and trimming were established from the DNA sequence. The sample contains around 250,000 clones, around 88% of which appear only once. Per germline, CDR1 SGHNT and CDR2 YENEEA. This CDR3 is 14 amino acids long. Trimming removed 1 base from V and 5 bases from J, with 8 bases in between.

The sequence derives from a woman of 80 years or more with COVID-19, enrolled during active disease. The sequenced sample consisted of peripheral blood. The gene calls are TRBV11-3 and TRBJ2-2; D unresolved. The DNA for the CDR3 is TGTGCCAGCAGCTTAGGCGGTGGGACCGGGGAGCTGTTTTTT. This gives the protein CASSLGGGTGELFF.